The entry that follows covers one TCR beta chain sequence. This entry is derived from a study of blood T cell repertoires in COVID-19. Overall study context: Samples representing acute and convalescent COVID-19 were sourced from the United States, Italy and Spain. PBMCs, B-cell-depleted T cells, or T cells were the source of the cDNA or gDNA that made up the material.

CDR3 length equals 15 residues. Under the authors' procedure: Amplified reference gene primers provided the basis for estimating nucleated cell counts. This table comes from immunoSEQ multiplex PCR, and its TCRdb copy is limited to in-frame clones, with some not included. That table furnishes V, J and clone size, whereas the DNA furnished D and trimming. The sample has some 140,000 clones, more than 75% seen once. The V call is TRBV21-1, the J call TRBJ2-7; the table's D gene call, TRBD1, was not cross checked with the DNA. TRBV21-1 is a documented pseudogene. The sequence was obtained from a woman aged 45-59 years who had recovered from COVID-19. The sequenced sample consisted of peripheral blood. The CDR3 spells CASSKSRDRLHEQYF. The CDR3 DNA reads as TGTGCCAGCAGCAAAAGTCGGGACAGACTCCACGAGCAGTACTTC.